Included here is one T cell receptor (beta chain) sequence, with context. Antigen unknown. The entry originates in a study of T cell repertoires in cytomegalovirus infection. Across the whole study: Recently identified HLA-C-restricted CMV epitopes were used, and well-studied HLA-B-restricted CMV epitopes were used as well. Matching HLA type, along with CMV infection, was indicated by public TCR beta signatures.

A single record per CDR3 protein comes from TCRdb applying MiXCR to the reads. The sample includes roughly 730,000 distinct CDR3 sequences, roughly 36% of them seen just once. The sample in question was cultured PBMCs, obtained from culture after CMV antigen stimulation. The TCR sequence derives from a human donor in good health (CMV status not recorded). Some clones in this sample may be carry-over from other donors' samples.

The CDR3, as DNA: TGCAGTGCGAGGAGTGATAGCAATCAGCCCCAGCATTTT. Its protein product is CSARSDSNQPQHF. The rearrangement uses TRBV20-1 and TRBJ1-5, with D unresolved. The CDR3 is 13 residues long. CDR1 and CDR2 from the germline V gene are DFQATT and SNEGSKA (reference sequence). The V end was cut by 6 bases, the J end by 0 bases, with 9 bases between.